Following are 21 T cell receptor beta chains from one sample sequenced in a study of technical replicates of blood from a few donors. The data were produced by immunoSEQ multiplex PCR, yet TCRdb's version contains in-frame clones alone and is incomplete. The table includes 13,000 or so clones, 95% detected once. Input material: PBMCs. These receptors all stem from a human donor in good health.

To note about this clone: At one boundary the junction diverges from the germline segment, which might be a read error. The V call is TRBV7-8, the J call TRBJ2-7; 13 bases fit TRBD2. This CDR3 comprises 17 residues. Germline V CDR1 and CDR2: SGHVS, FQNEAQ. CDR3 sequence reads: CASSLATSGRVAYEQYF. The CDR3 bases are TGTGCCAGCAGCCTAGCAACTAGCGGGAGGGTAGCCTACGAGCAGTACTTC.

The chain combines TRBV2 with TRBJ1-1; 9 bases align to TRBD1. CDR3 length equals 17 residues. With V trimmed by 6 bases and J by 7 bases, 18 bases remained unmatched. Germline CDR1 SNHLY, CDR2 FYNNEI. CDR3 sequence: CASRSGPISGTGHEAFF. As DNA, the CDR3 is TGTGCCAGCAGAAGTGGGCCCATCTCCGGGACAGGGCATGAAGCTTTCTTT.

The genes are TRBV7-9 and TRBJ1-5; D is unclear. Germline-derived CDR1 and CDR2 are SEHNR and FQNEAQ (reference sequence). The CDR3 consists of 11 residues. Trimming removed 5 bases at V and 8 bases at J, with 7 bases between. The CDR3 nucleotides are TGTGCCAGCAGCAACGGGGAGCCCCAGCATTTT. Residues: CASSNGEPQHF.

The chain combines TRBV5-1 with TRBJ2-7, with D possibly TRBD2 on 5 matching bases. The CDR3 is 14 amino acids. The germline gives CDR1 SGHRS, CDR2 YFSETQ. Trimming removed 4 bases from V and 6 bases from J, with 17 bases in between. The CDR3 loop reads CASSPRAGVGEQYF. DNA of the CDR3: TGCGCCAGCAGCCCGCGGGCCGGGGTGGGCGAGCAGTACTTC.

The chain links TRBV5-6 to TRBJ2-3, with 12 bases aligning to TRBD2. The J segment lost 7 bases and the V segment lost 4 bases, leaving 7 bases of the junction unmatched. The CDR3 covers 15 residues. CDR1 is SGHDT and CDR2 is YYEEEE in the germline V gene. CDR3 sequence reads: CASSPGLAGVNTQYF. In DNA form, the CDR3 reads TGTGCCAGCAGCCCGGGACTAGCGGGTGTAAATACGCAGTATTTT.

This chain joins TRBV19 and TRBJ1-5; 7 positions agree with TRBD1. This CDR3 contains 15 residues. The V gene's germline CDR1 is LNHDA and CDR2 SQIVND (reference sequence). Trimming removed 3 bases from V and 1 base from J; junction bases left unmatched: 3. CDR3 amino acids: CASSMTGRSNQPQHF. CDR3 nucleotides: TGTGCCAGTAGTATGACAGGGAGGAGCAATCAGCCCCAGCATTTT.

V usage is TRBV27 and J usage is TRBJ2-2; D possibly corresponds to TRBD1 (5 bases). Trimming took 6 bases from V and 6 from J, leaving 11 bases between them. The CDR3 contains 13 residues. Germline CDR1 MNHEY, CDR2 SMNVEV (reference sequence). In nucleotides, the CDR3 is TGTGCCAGCAGCCGTCAGGGATCCGGGGAGCTGTTTTTT. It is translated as CASSRQGSGELFF.

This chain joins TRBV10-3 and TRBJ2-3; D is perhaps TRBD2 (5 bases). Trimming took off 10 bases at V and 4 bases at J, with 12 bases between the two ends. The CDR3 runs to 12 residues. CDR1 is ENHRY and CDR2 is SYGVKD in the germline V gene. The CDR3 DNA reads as TGTGCCACCGGGGAAAATGCAGATACGCAGTATTTT. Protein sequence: CATGENADTQYF.

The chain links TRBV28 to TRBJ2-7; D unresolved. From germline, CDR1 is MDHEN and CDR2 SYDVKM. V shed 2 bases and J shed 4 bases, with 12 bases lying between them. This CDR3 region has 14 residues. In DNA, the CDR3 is TGTGCCAGCAGTTTAGGGCAGGCTCCTTACGAGCAGTACTTC. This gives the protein CASSLGQAPYEQYF.

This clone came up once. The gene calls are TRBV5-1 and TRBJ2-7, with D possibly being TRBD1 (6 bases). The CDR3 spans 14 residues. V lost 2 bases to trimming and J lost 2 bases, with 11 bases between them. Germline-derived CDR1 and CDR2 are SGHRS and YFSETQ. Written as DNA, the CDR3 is TGCGCCAGCAGCTTACAGGGTCCTGCCTACGAGCAGTACTTC. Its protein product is CASSLQGPAYEQYF.

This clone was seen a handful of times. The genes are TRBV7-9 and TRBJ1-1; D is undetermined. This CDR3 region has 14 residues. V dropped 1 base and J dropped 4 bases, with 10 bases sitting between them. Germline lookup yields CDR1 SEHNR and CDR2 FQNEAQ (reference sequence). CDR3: CASSLVSFPTEAFF. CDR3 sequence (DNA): TGTGCCAGCAGCTTAGTCAGTTTCCCCACTGAAGCTTTCTTT.

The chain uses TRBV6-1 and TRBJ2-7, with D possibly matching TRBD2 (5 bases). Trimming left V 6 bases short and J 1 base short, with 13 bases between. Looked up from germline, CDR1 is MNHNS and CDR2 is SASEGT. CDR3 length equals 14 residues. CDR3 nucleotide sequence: TGTGCCAGCAGCCCTGACGGGGTGTCCTACGAGCAGTACTTC. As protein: CASSPDGVSYEQYF.

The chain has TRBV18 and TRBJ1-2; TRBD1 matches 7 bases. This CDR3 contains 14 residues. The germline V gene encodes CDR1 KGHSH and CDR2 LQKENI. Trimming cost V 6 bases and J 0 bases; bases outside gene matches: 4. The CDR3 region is CASSNDRANYGYTF. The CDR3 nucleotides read TGTGCCAGCTCGAATGACAGGGCTAACTATGGCTACACCTTC.

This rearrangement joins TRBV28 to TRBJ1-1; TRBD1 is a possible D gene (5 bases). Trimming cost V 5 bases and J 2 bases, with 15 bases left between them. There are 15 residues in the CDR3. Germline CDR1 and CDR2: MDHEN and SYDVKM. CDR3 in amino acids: CASSLYGASNTEAFF. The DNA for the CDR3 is TGTGCCAGCAGTCTCTATGGGGCCTCTAACACTGAAGCTTTCTTT.

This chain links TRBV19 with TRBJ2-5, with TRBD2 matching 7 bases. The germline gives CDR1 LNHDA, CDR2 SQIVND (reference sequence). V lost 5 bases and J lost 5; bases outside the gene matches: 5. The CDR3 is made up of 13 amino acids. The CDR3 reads CASSWGGSETQYF. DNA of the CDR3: TGTGCCAGTAGTTGGGGGGGGTCGGAGACCCAGTACTTC. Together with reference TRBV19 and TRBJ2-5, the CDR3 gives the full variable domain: DGGITQSPKYLFRKEGQNVTLSCEQNLNHDAMYWYRQDPGQGLRLIYYSQIVNDFQKGDIAEGYSVSREKKESFPLTVTSAQKNPTAFYLCASSWGGSETQYFGPGTRLLVL.

The CDR3 DNA follows: TGTGCCAGCAGCCAAGCTCCCCTGGGGCGTGAAGCTTTCTTT. Amino acid sequence: CASSQAPLGREAFF. The chain joins TRBV14 to TRBJ1-1, with a possible D match to TRBD1 (5 bases). V was shortened by 1 base and J by 7 bases, with 13 bases between the two germline ends. Per the germline V gene, CDR1 is SGHDN and CDR2 is FVKESK. The CDR3 contains 14 residues.

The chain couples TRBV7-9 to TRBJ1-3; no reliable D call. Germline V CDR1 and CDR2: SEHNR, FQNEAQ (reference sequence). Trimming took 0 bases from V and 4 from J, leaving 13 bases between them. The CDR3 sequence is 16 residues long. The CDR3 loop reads CASSLAQLHGGNTIYF. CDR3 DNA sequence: TGTGCCAGCAGCTTAGCACAACTTCACGGGGGAAACACCATATATTTT.

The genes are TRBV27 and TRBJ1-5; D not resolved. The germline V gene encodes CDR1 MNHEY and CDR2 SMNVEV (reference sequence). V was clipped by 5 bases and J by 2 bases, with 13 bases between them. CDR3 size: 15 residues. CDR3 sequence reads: CASSGPTGGNQPQHF. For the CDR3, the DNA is TGTGCCAGCAGTGGGCCAACCGGGGGCAATCAGCCCCAGCATTTT.

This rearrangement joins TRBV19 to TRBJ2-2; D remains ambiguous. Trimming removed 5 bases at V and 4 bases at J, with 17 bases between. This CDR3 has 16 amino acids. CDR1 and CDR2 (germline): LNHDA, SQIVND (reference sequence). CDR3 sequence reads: CASSPEVWVGTGELFF. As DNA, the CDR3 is TGTGCCAGTAGTCCAGAGGTTTGGGTGGGCACCGGGGAGCTGTTTTTT.

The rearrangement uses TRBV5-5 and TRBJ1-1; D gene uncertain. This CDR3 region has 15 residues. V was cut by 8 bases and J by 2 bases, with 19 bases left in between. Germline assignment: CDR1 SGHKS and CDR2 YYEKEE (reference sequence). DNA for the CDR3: TGTGCCAGTCGACCTTCTTTGGGCAGTAACACTGAAGCTTTCTTT. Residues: CASRPSLGSNTEAFF. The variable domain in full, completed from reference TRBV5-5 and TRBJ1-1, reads DAGVTQSPTHLIKTRGQQVTLRCSPISGHKSVSWYQQVLGQGPQFIFQYYEKEERGRGNFPDRFSARQFPNYSSELNVNALLLGDSALYLCASRPSLGSNTEAFFGQGTRLTVV.

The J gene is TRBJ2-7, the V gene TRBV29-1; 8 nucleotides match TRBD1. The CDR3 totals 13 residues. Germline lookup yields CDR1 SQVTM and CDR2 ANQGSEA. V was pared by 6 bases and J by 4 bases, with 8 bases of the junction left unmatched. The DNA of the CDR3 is TGCAGCGTACGACTGACAGGGGAGTACGAGCAGTACTTC. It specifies CSVRLTGEYEQYF.